This TCR beta chain was observed in a study of blood T cell repertoires in COVID-19. Germline V gene sequence: CDR1 LGHDT, CDR2 YNNKEL (reference sequence). The CDR3 sequence is 15 residues long. Trimming took off 1 base at V and 2 bases at J, with 11 bases between the two ends. Libraries were prepared by immunoSEQ multiplex PCR; TCRdb keeps only in-frame clonotypes and omits some of them. The sample lists around 230,000 clones, 86% occurring once. This clone is medium-sized within its sample. The J gene is TRBJ1-2, the V gene TRBV3-1 (or the pseudogene TRBV3-2); no definite D call. This receptor was identified in a young man who had recovered from COVID-19. Input material: peripheral blood. The CDR3 here is CASSQGIERNYGYTF. The CDR3 region has the DNA TGTGCCAGCAGCCAAGGGATAGAGAGGAACTATGGCTACACCTTC.